The 12 T cell receptor beta chains below come from one sample, sequenced in a study of CD8+ T cells in alopecia areata. This sample's treatment: oral pan-JAK inhibitor, 5-10 mg twice daily. Sequencing relied on a cDNA template that was reverse transcribed from extracted RNA. Sequenced by immunoSEQ multiplex PCR; TCRdb stores in-frame clones only, minus some. The sample lists roughly 100,000 clones; 70% to 90% were seen once. The sequencing used CD8+ T cells sorted from blood, collected between weeks 30 and 35, from a patient treated with tofacitinib. The origin of the receptors is a human donor with alopecia areata.

This chain links TRBV5-6 with TRBJ2-7; the match to TRBD2 covers 8 bases. Germline V CDR1 and CDR2: SGHDT, YYEEEE. Unmatched junction bases numbered 5, after V lost 3 bases and J lost 0 bases. The CDR3 consists of 15 residues. The CDR3 region has the DNA TGTGCCAGCAGCTGGAAGCGGGGGCCCTCCTACGAGCAGTACTTC. Translation: CASSWKRGPSYEQYF.

The V gene is TRBV6-4, the J gene TRBJ2-2; 7 nucleotides agree with TRBD2. V lost 2 bases, J lost 1 base, and 10 bases stayed unmatched. CDR3 length equals 18 residues. The germline V gene has CDR1 MRHNA and CDR2 SNTAGT. This chain's CDR3 is CASSDNPQGGLNTGELFF. The DNA of the CDR3 is TGTGCCAGCAGTGACAATCCCCAGGGAGGGTTGAACACCGGGGAGCTGTTTTTT.

J is TRBJ2-7 and V is TRBV10-3; D tentatively fits TRBD1 or TRBD2 (5 bases each). This CDR3 contains 17 residues. V lost 1 base, J lost 5 bases, and 21 bases lay in between. Germline V gene lookup returns CDR1 ENHRY and CDR2 SYGVKD. The CDR3 DNA reads as TGTGCCATCAGTGAGTGGTTGAGGGACCTTGGAGAACACGAGCAGTACTTC. It yields the protein CAISEWLRDLGEHEQYF.

V and J are TRBV9 and TRBJ2-1, with D possibly being TRBD1 (5 bases). Trimming left V 3 bases short and J 3 bases short, with 13 bases between. The CDR3 consists of 15 residues. Germline V CDR1 and CDR2: SGDLS, YYNGEE. The CDR3 DNA sequence: TGTGCCAGCAGCGCCGACCCAGGGCTCTACAATGAGCAGTTCTTC. Protein sequence: CASSADPGLYNEQFF.

The chain combines TRBV30 with TRBJ2-2, with D possibly matching TRBD1 (5 bases). This CDR3 contains 14 residues. CDR1 and CDR2 from the germline V gene are GTSNPN and SVGIG (reference sequence). Trimming removed 0 bases from V and 1 base from J, with 6 bases in between. CDR3 bases: TGTGCCTGGAGTGTAGGACAGAACACCGGGGAGCTGTTTTTT. It yields the protein CAWSVGQNTGELFF. The whole variable domain, remainder taken from reference TRBV30 and TRBJ2-2, is SQTIHQWPATLVQPVGSPLSLECTVEGTSNPNLYWYRQAAGRGLQLLFYSVGIGQISSEVPQNLSASRPQDRQFILSSKKLLLSDSGFYLCAWSVGQNTGELFFGEGSRLTVL.

The V and J genes are TRBV29-1 and TRBJ1-1; D gene ambiguous. The V end was cut by 6 bases, the J end by 3 bases, with 11 bases between. This CDR3 has 12 amino acids. CDR1 is SQVTM and CDR2 is ANQGSEA in the germline V gene. CDR3 protein: CSVVYLDTEAFF. The CDR3 DNA reads TGCAGCGTGGTGTATTTGGACACTGAAGCTTTCTTT.

The chain combines TRBV27 with TRBJ1-1, with D tentatively TRBD1 (5 bases). CDR3 size: 14 residues. The germline gives CDR1 MNHEY, CDR2 SMNVEV (reference sequence). V was trimmed by 5 bases and J by 1 base, leaving 11 bases between them. CDR3 residues: CASSIRGGNTEAFF. The CDR3 coding sequence is TGTGCCAGCAGTATAAGGGGAGGGAACACTGAAGCTTTCTTT.

This rearrangement joins TRBV29-1 to TRBJ2-5, with D unresolved. CDR1 and CDR2 from the germline V gene are SQVTM and ANQGSEA. V gave up 4 bases and J gave up 1 base, with 10 bases separating them. This CDR3 has 13 residues. This CDR3 reads CSVVEISQETQYF. The CDR3 coding sequence is TGCAGCGTTGTTGAGATTAGCCAAGAGACCCAGTACTTC.

V is TRBV6-5 and J is TRBJ2-2; D gene unclear. This CDR3 contains 15 residues. Germline values: CDR1 MNHEY, CDR2 SVGAGI. Trimming cost V 2 bases and J 1 base, with 8 bases left between them. This chain's CDR3 is CASSYETGNTGELFF. In DNA, the CDR3 is TGTGCCAGCAGTTACGAAACGGGGAACACCGGGGAGCTGTTTTTT.

The V call is TRBV10-2, the J call TRBJ2-7; D might be TRBD1 (6 bases). The CDR3 loop spans 11 amino acids. CDR1 and CDR2 from the germline V gene are WSHSY and SAAADI. Trimming removed 10 bases at V and 4 bases at J, with 11 bases between. This chain's CDR3 is CATATGYEQYF. CDR3 sequence (DNA): TGCGCCACCGCGACAGGTTACGAGCAGTACTTC.

This sequence joins TRBV13 and TRBJ1-5, with no clear D. The CDR3 totals 13 residues. Germline V gene lookup returns CDR1 PRHDT and CDR2 FYEKMQ (reference sequence). Trimming cost V 4 bases and J 2 bases, with 6 bases left between them. This CDR3 reads CASSSRGNQPQHF. CDR3 nucleotide sequence: TGTGCCAGCAGCTCCCGGGGCAATCAGCCCCAGCATTTT.

V and J are TRBV6-5 and TRBJ2-1; the match to TRBD2 covers 7 bases. The ends lost 10 bases at V and 0 bases at J; junction bases unmatched: 6. CDR3 length: 14 amino acids. Looked up from germline, CDR1 is MNHEY and CDR2 is SVGAGI. The CDR3 DNA reads TGTGCCACGTCGCGGGGGAGCTCCTACAATGAGCAGTTCTTC. Amino acid sequence: CATSRGSSYNEQFF.